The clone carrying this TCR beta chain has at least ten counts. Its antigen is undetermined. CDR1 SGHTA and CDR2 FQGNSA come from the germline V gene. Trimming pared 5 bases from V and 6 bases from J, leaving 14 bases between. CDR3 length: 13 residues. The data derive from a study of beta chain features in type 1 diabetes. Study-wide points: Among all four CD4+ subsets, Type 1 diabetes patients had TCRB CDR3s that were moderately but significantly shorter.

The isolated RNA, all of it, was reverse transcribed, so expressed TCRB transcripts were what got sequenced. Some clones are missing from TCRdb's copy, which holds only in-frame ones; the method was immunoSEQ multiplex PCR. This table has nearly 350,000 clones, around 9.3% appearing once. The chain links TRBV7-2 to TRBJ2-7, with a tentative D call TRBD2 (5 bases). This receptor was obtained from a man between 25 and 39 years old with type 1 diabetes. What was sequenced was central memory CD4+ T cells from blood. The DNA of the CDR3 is TGTGCCAGCAGCCCCAGGCAAAGCGGCGAGCAGTACTTC. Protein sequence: CASSPRQSGEQYF. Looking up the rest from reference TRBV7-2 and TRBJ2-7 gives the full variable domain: GAGVSQSPSNKVTEKGKDVELRCDPISGHTALYWYRQSLGQGLEFLIYFQGNSAPDKSGLPSDRFSAERTGGSVSTLTIQRTQQEDSAVYLCASSPRQSGEQYFGPGTRLTVT.